These 27 T cell receptor beta chains originate from one sample sequenced in a study of blood T cell repertoires in COVID-19 (dated by TCRdb to 2020 to 2022). The receptor library was made with the immunoSEQ multiplex PCR assay. Sourced from immuneACCESS, this table was stored by TCRdb with only in-frame sequences that have V and J called. A share of the clones is absent; for the studies checked, an unresolved V gene accounts for under half, and the remainder has no known explanation. The sample table shows tens of thousands of clones, and around nine tenths are seen once. The ten largest clones take up 15% to 20% of the sample. The sequenced sample consisted of peripheral blood. The receptor source for this set is a woman aged 80 or over with acute or convalescent COVID-19.

The chain has TRBV5-1 and TRBJ2-1; 8 nucleotides agree with TRBD2. Trimming at V came to 6 bases and at J to 9 bases, leaving 14 bases not matched to a gene. Germline lookup yields CDR1 SGHRS and CDR2 YFSETQ. CDR3 size: 15 residues. In DNA form, the CDR3 reads TGCGCCAGCAACCGTAATACGGGGGGGTACGGTGAGCAGTTCTTC. As protein: CASNRNTGGYGEQFF. The full variable domain, completed using reference TRBV5-1 and TRBJ2-1, is KAGVTQTPRYLIKTRGQQVTLSCSPISGHRSVSWYQQTPGQGLQFLFEYFSETQRNKGNFPGRFSGRQFSNSRSEMNVSTLELGDSALYLCASNRNTGGYGEQFFGPGTRLTVL.

The chain uses TRBV7-2 and TRBJ2-3; perhaps TRBD2 as D (6 bases). The germline gives CDR1 SGHTA, CDR2 FQGNSA. Trimming took 5 bases from V and 6 from J, leaving 18 bases between them. There are 15 residues in the CDR3. CDR3 in DNA: TGTGCCAGCAGCACAGATAGCGGTCCGTGGGATACGCAGTATTTT. This gives the protein CASSTDSGPWDTQYF. The variable domain in full, with the rest retrieved from reference TRBV7-2 and TRBJ2-3, is GAGVSQSPSNKVTEKGKDVELRCDPISGHTALYWYRQSLGQGLEFLIYFQGNSAPDKSGLPSDRFSAERTGGSVSTLTIQRTQQEDSAVYLCASSTDSGPWDTQYFGPGTRLTVL.

The rearrangement links TRBV15 to TRBJ2-2; 8 nucleotides align to TRBD1. CDR1 and CDR2 (germline): LNHNV, YYDKDF (reference sequence). The CDR3 length is 15 residues. V lost 1 base and J lost 7; bases outside the gene matches: 5. In DNA form, the CDR3 reads TGTGCCACCAGCAGAGCCAGGGGGCAGATCGGGGAGCTGTTTTTT. It encodes CATSRARGQIGELFF.

The chain couples TRBV5-1 to TRBJ1-2; no reliable D call. V lost 4 bases, J lost 7 bases, and 20 bases lay in between. The length of the CDR3 is 15 residues. CDR1 and CDR2 from the germline V gene are SGHRS and YFSETQ. The CDR3 nucleotides are TGCGCCAGCAGCCTGGATCACGGGGTAGGAGGTGGCTACACCTTC. It codes for CASSLDHGVGGGYTF. The full variable domain, its missing parts supplied by reference TRBV5-1 and TRBJ1-2, is KAGVTQTPRYLIKTRGQQVTLSCSPISGHRSVSWYQQTPGQGLQFLFEYFSETQRNKGNFPGRFSGRQFSNSRSEMNVSTLELGDSALYLCASSLDHGVGGGYTFGSGTRLTVV.

CDR3 in DNA: TGTGCCAGCAGCTCTAGCGGGTACACAGATACGCAGTATTTT. Its translation is CASSSSGYTDTQYF. The V gene is TRBV11-3, the J gene TRBJ2-3, with 8 bases fitting TRBD2. The CDR3 is 14 residues long. Losses at the gene ends were 4 bases for V and 2 bases for J; bases not matched to a gene: 2. The germline gives CDR1 SGHNT, CDR2 YENEEA.

The chain combines TRBV11-3 with TRBJ2-3, with TRBD2 matching over 8 bases. This CDR3 comprises 18 residues. V gave up 4 bases and J gave up 2 bases; unmatched junction bases: 14. The germline V gene encodes CDR1 SGHNT and CDR2 YENEEA. The CDR3 nucleotides are TGTGCCAGCAGCTCCCCTCCCCGTAGCGGGGACTTCACAGATACGCAGTATTTT. Encoded protein: CASSSPPRSGDFTDTQYF.

The chain employs TRBV2 and TRBJ2-7; 9 nucleotides line up with TRBD1. The CDR3 loop spans 13 amino acids. Trimming cost V 8 bases and J 4 bases; bases outside gene matches: 6. Germline assignment: CDR1 SNHLY and CDR2 FYNNEI. This CDR3 is CASGRDREYEQYF. The CDR3 DNA reads as TGTGCCAGCGGCCGGGACAGGGAATACGAGCAGTACTTC.

The chain has TRBV5-5 and TRBJ2-1; 7 bases fit TRBD1. CDR1 is SGHKS and CDR2 is YYEKEE in the germline V gene (reference sequence). There are 15 residues in the CDR3. V was pared by 4 bases and J by 5 bases, with 9 bases of the junction left unmatched. CDR3 bases: TGTGCCAGCAGCCGTATAGGGGGCTGGGACAATGAGCAGTTCTTC. This sequence encodes CASSRIGGWDNEQFF.

This chain connects TRBV19 to TRBJ1-5, with D possibly being TRBD1 (5 bases). The length of the CDR3 is 17 residues. Germline CDR1 LNHDA, CDR2 SQIVND (reference sequence). V was pared by 7 bases and J by 0 bases, with 19 bases between. In nucleotides, the CDR3 is TGTGCCAGTAAAACTGTTCATGGGGGGGATAGCAATCAGCCCCAGCATTTT. Its translation is CASKTVHGGDSNQPQHF.

The chain combines TRBV4-1 with TRBJ1-2; no definite D call. Germline CDR1 and CDR2: MGHRA and YSYEKL. Trimming removed 5 bases at V and 4 bases at J, with 17 bases between. The CDR3 loop spans 15 amino acids. CDR3 region: CASSEVRTGPYGYTF. The CDR3 DNA is TGCGCCAGCAGCGAAGTAAGGACTGGACCCTATGGCTACACCTTC.

The V call is TRBV29-1, the J call TRBJ1-2; the match to TRBD1 covers 8 bases. Per the germline V gene, CDR1 is SQVTM and CDR2 is ANQGSEA. The V gene end was trimmed by 6 bases and the J gene end by 2 bases; junction bases not matched to a gene: 2. The CDR3 is 12 residues long. CDR3 in DNA: TGCAGCGTCACAGGGGGGAACTATGGCTACACCTTC. Translating gives CSVTGGNYGYTF.

The V and J genes are TRBV6-1 and TRBJ1-5; TRBD1 matches 10 bases. This CDR3 is 16 amino acids long. The V and J ends lost 0 bases and 9 bases, in that order; junction bases with no gene match: 8. Germline CDR1 and CDR2: MNHNS and SASEGT. CDR3 sequence: CASSEAGQGRWLPQHF. CDR3 coding DNA: TGTGCCAGCAGTGAAGCGGGACAGGGGCGATGGCTGCCCCAGCATTTT.

This chain uses TRBV7-9 with TRBJ1-5; D might be TRBD1 (5 bases). This CDR3 is 15 amino acids long. Trimming left V 5 bases short and J 5 bases short, with 16 bases between. Germline loops: CDR1 SEHNR, CDR2 FQNEAQ (reference sequence). As DNA, the CDR3 is TGTGCCAGCAGCCTCGGAGGGCGAGGGGATCAGCCCCAGCATTTT. It codes for CASSLGGRGDQPQHF.

This sequence joins TRBV27 and TRBJ1-1, with D possibly being TRBD1 (5 bases). The CDR3 spans 13 residues. Germline CDR1 reads MNHEY; CDR2 reads SMNVEV (reference sequence). V lost 3 bases and J lost 4, with 9 bases in between. The CDR3 region is CASSFWGVTEAFF. CDR3 nucleotides: TGTGCCAGCAGTTTCTGGGGGGTCACTGAAGCTTTCTTT.

This clone was seen just once. The rearrangement joins TRBV3-1 (or the pseudogene TRBV3-2) to TRBJ2-2, with a possible D match to TRBD2 (6 bases). CDR3 length equals 17 residues. The germline V gene has CDR1 LGHDT and CDR2 YNNKEL (reference sequence). V lost 5 bases and J lost 1, with 17 bases in between. Here the CDR3 reads CASSVIRGGLNTGELFF. CDR3 DNA: TGTGCCAGCAGCGTCATTAGGGGAGGCTTGAACACCGGGGAGCTGTTTTTT.

The rearrangement links TRBV30 to TRBJ2-7; perhaps TRBD1 as D (6 bases). Between the trimmed V and J ends, which lost 2 bases and 2 bases, there was a span of 19 bases. The CDR3 totals 16 residues. Germline V gene lookup returns CDR1 GTSNPN and CDR2 SVGIG (reference sequence). The CDR3 here is CAWSNTPDRNAYEQYF. The CDR3 nucleotides read TGTGCCTGGAGTAACACCCCCGACAGGAATGCCTACGAGCAGTACTTC.

This chain links TRBV7-8 with TRBJ2-6; 8 bases match TRBD2. Germline assignment: CDR1 SGHVS and CDR2 FQNEAQ. The trim removed 5 bases at V and 2 bases at J, leaving 11 bases unmatched. This CDR3 is built from 18 residues. CDR3 sequence (DNA): TGTGCCAGCAGCCCTATTAGGCGGGGGGCCGCTGGGGCCAACGTCCTGACTTTC. Protein sequence: CASSPIRRGAAGANVLTF.

The gene calls are TRBV5-4 and TRBJ2-6; perhaps TRBD1 as D (5 bases). The CDR3 spans 16 residues. CDR1 and CDR2 from the germline V gene are SGHNT and YYREEE (reference sequence). V was cut by 3 bases and J by 4 bases, with 14 bases left in between. In nucleotides, the CDR3 is TGTGCCAGCAGCTCACGCTCAGGGTCCGGGGCCAACGTCCTGACTTTC. Translation: CASSSRSGSGANVLTF.

Of note for this clone: A read error may account for a junction end that differs from germline. V usage is TRBV7-7 and J usage is TRBJ2-7, with 7 nucleotides matching TRBD1. Germline-derived CDR1 and CDR2 are SSHAT and FNYEAQ (reference sequence). The CDR3 sequence is 17 residues long. CDR3 loop: CASSATSPLTGYSEQYF. As DNA, the CDR3 is TGTGCTAGCAGCGCAACCTCTCCCCTGACAGGGTACTCCGAGCAGTACTTC.

The CDR3 nucleotides read TGTGCCAGCAGCCGCTCTCGGGGTAGCAATCAGCCCCAGCATTTT. Its protein product is CASSRSRGSNQPQHF. The chain is built from TRBV21-1 and TRBJ1-5. TRBV21-1 is a recognized pseudogene. This CDR3 is 15 amino acids long.

The count of this clone is one. The V call is TRBV25-1, the J call TRBJ1-3, with D perhaps matching TRBD1 (6 bases). This CDR3 has 12 amino acids. The germline gives CDR1 MGHDK, CDR2 SYGVNS. V lost 10 bases, J lost 4 bases, and 11 bases lay in between. The CDR3 reads CATRGRGNTIYF. In nucleotides, the CDR3 is TGTGCCACCAGGGGCAGAGGAAACACCATATATTTT.

The chain combines TRBV6-6 with TRBJ2-3; TRBD1 matches at 9 bases. The V gene's germline CDR1 is MNHNY and CDR2 SVGAGI (reference sequence). The length of the CDR3 is 15 residues. The V gene end was trimmed by 5 bases and the J gene end by 1 base; junction bases not matched to a gene: 4. The CDR3 DNA sequence: TGTGCCAGCAGTCCCCGGGACAGGGGCACAGATACGCAGTATTTT. This codes for CASSPRDRGTDTQYF.

The chain combines TRBV7-9 with TRBJ1-6; TRBD1 might be the D (6 bases). CDR3 length equals 18 residues. Germline assignment: CDR1 SEHNR and CDR2 FQNEAQ (reference sequence). Trimming left V 8 bases short and J 7 bases short, with 27 bases between. DNA for the CDR3: TGTGCCAGCGGGGATTCCGACAGGTCCCAGGGAAGCAATTCACCCCTCCACTTT. Its protein product is CASGDSDRSQGSNSPLHF.

The chain combines TRBV18 with TRBJ1-3; unclear D gene. The CDR3 totals 15 residues. Per the germline V gene, CDR1 is KGHSH and CDR2 is LQKENI. Trimming removed 3 bases from V and 2 bases from J, with 11 bases in between. The CDR3 DNA reads as TGTGCCAGCTCACCGACTCAGGAGGCTGGAAACACCATATATTTT. Residues: CASSPTQEAGNTIYF. Looking up the rest from reference TRBV18 and TRBJ1-3 gives the full variable domain: NAGVMQNPRHLVRRRGQEARLRCSPMKGHSHVYWYRQLPEEGLKFMVYLQKENIIDESGMPKERFSAEFPKEGPSILRIQQVVRGDSAAYFCASSPTQEAGNTIYFGEGSWLTVV.

As concerns this clone: This specimen includes other DNA sequences encoding the same CDR3. The V call is TRBV7-3, the J call TRBJ2-1, with 10 nucleotides matching TRBD2. CDR1 and CDR2 (germline): SGHTA, FQGTGA. This CDR3 has 15 residues. J lost 3 bases, V lost 4 bases, and 3 bases had no gene match. The DNA for the CDR3 is TGTGCCAGCAGCTCTAGCGGGGGAGTCTACAATGAGCAGTTCTTC. It translates to CASSSSGGVYNEQFF. The whole variable domain, filled in from reference TRBV7-3 and TRBJ2-1, reads GAGVSQTPSNKVTEKGKYVELRCDPISGHTALYWYRQSLGQGPEFLIYFQGTGAADDSGLPNDRFFAVRPEGSVSTLKIQRTERGDSAVYLCASSSSGGVYNEQFFGPGTRLTVL.

This chain joins TRBV11-2 and TRBJ1-1; D is unresolved. Germline lookup yields CDR1 SGHAT and CDR2 FQNNGV. The CDR3 contains 13 residues. The V gene lost 2 bases and the J gene lost 2 bases, with 6 bases spanning the gap. The CDR3 DNA follows: TGTGCCAGCAGCTTATCCTACAACACTGAAGCTTTCTTT. This sequence encodes CASSLSYNTEAFF.

This clone has just a few counts. The rearrangement joins TRBV28 to TRBJ2-3; 8 bases are shared with TRBD2. This CDR3 has 17 amino acids. From germline, CDR1 is MDHEN and CDR2 SYDVKM. The junction had 15 bases not matched to a gene; V was cut back by 10 bases and J by 0 bases. CDR3: CATNVVAGSSSTDTQYF. CDR3 DNA: TGTGCCACAAATGTGGTAGCGGGGTCCTCTAGCACAGATACGCAGTATTTT.